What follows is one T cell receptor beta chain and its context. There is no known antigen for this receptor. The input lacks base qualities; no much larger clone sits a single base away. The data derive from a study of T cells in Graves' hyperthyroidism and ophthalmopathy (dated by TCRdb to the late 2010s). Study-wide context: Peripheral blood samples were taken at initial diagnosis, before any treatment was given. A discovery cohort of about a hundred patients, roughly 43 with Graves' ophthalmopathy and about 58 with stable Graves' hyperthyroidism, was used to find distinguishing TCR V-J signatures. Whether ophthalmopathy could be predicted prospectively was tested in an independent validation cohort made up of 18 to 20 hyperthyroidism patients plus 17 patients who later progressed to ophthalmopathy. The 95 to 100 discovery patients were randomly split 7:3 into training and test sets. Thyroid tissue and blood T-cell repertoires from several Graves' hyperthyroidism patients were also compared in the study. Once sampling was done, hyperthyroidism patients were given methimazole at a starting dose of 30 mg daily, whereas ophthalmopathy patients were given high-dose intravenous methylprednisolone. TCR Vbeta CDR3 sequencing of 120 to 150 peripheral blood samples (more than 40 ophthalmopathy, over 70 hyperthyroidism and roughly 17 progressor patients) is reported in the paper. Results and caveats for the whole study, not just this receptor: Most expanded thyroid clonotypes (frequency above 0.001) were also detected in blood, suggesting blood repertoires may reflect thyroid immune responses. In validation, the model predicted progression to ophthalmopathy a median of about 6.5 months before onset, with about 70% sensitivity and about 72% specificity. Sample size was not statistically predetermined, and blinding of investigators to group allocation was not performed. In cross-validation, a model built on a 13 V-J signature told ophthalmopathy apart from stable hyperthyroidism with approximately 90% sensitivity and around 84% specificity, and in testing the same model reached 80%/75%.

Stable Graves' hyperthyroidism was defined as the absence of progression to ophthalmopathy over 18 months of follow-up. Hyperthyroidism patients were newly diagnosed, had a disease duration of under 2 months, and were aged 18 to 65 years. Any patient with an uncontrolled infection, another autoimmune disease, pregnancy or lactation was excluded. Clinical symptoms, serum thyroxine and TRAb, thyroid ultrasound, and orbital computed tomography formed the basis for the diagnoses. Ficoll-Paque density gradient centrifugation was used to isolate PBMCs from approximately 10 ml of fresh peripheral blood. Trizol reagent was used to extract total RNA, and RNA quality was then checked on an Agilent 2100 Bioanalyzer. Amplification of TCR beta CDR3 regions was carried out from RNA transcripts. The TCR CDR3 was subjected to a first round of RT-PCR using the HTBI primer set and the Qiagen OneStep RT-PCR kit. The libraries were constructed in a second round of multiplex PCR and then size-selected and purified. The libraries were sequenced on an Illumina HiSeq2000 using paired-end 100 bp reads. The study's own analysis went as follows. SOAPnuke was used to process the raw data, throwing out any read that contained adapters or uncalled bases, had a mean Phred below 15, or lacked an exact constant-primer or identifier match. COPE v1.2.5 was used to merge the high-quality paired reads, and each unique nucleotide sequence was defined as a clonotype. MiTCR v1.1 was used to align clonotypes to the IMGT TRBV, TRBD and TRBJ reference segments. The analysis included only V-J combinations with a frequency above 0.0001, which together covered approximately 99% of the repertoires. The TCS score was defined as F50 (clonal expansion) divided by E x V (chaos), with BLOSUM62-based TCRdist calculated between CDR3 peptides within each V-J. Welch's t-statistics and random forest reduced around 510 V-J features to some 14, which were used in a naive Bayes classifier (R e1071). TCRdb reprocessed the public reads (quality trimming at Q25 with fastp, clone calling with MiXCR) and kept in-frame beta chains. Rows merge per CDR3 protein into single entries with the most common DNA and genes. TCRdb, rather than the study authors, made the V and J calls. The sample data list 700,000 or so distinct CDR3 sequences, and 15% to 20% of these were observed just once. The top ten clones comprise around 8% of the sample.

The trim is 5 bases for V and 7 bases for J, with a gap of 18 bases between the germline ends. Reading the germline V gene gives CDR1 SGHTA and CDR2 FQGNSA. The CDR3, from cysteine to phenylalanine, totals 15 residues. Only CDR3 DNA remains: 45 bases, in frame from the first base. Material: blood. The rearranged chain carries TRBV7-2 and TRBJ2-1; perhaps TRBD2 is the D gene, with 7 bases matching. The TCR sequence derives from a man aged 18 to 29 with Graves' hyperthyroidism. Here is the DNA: TGTGCCAGCAGCCCCCGGTCCGGGGGGCTGAATGAGCAGTTCTTC. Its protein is CASSPRSGGLNEQFF.